Sequencing of this TCR beta chain was carried out in a study of T cell clusters in autoimmune cytopenias. CDR1 MNHEY and CDR2 SVGEGT come from the germline V gene. The CDR3 contains 19 residues. Each sample's input was roughly 230 ng genomic DNA, some 38,000 genome equivalents. Study observations and caveats: Clustering suggested that physiological T cell clusters were missing in primary autoimmune cytopenia patients.

Regarding this clonotype: Its specificity is not known.

One tube held mixed TRB-A and TRB-B primer pools for touch-down PCR. From its re-call of the multiplex PCR reads, TCRdb lists each CDR3 protein once, without DNA. Its table records some 5,700 distinct CDR3 sequences. These data also formed part of another study, on T cell repertoires in aging, cancer and after chemotherapy. That study adds: Untreated cancer patients had significantly lower blood TCR diversity than age-matched healthy donors.

This chain uses TRBV6-2 or TRBV6-3 with TRBJ2-7; the D gene TCRdb calls, TRBD2, cannot be checked with no DNA. The sequence was collected from a human donor in good health. Sequences were obtained from peripheral blood. The chain's CDR3 is CASSDYPGTSGSAIYEQYF.